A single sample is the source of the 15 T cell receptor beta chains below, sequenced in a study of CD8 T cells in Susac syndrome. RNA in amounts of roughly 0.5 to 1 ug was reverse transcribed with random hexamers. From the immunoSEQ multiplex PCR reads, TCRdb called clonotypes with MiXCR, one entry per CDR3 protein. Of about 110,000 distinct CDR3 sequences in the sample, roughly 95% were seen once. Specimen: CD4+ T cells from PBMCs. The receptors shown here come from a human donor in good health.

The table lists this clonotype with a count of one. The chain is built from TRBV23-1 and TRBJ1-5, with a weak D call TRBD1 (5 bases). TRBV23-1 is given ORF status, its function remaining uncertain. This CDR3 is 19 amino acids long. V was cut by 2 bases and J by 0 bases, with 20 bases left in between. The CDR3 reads CASSQTYITGTCSNQPQHF. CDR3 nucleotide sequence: TGCGCCAGCAGTCAAACCTATATTACGGGGACCTGTAGCAATCAGCCCCAGCATTTT.

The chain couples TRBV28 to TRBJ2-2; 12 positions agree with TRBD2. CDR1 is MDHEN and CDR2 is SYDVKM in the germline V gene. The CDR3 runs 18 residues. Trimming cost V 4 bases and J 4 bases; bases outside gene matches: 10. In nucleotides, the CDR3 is TGTGCCAGCAGTTCGCCGCTAGCGGGAGGGCCGGGCACCGGGGAGCTGTTTTTT. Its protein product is CASSSPLAGGPGTGELFF. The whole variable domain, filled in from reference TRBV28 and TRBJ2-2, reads DVKVTQSSRYLVKRTGEKVFLECVQDMDHENMFWYRQDPGLGLRLIYFSYDVKMKEKGDIPEGYSVSREKKERFSLILESASTNQTSMYLCASSSPLAGGPGTGELFFGEGSRLTVL.

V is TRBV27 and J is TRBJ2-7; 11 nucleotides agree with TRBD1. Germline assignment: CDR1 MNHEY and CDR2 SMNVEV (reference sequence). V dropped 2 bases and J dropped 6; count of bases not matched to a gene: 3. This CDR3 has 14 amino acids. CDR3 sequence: CASSLRTGGSEQYF. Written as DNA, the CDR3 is TGTGCCAGCAGTTTACGGACAGGGGGCTCCGAGCAGTACTTC.

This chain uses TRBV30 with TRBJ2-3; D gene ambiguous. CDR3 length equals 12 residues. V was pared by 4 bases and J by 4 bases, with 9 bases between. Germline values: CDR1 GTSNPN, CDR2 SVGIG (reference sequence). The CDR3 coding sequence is TGTGCCTGGACCGACTGGGCAGATACGCAGTATTTT. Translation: CAWTDWADTQYF.

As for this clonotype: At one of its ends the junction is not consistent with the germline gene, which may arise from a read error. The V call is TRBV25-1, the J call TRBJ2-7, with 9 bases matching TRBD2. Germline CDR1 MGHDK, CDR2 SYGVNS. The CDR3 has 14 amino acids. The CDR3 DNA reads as TGTGCCAGCAGTCCCACCGGGACGGGGACTAGCCTGAGCTTC. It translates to CASSPTGTGTSLSF.

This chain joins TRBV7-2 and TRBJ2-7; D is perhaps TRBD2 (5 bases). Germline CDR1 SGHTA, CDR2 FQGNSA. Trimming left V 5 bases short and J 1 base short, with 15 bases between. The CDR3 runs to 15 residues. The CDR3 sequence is CASSRRGGSSYEQYF. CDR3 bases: TGTGCCAGCAGCCGAAGAGGAGGTAGTTCCTACGAGCAGTACTTC. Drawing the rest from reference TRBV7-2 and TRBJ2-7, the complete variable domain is GAGVSQSPSNKVTEKGKDVELRCDPISGHTALYWYRQSLGQGLEFLIYFQGNSAPDKSGLPSDRFSAERTGGSVSTLTIQRTQQEDSAVYLCASSRRGGSSYEQYFGPGTRLTVT.

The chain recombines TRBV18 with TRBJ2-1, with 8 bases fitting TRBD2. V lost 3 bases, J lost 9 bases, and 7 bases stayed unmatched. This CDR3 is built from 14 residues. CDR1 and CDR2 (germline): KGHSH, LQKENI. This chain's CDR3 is CASSPFSGNLEQFF. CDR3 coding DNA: TGTGCCAGCTCACCCTTTAGCGGGAATCTTGAGCAGTTCTTC.

The CDR3 DNA is TGTGCCAGCAGTACCCCGGATACTAACAGGGCTGAGCAGTTCTTC. The encoded protein is CASSTPDTNRAEQFF. The chain links TRBV6-4 to TRBJ2-1; D may be TRBD1 (6 bases). Per the germline V gene, CDR1 is MRHNA and CDR2 is SNTAGT. CDR3 length: 15 residues. The V and J ends lost 5 bases and 9 bases respectively, with 20 bases between them.

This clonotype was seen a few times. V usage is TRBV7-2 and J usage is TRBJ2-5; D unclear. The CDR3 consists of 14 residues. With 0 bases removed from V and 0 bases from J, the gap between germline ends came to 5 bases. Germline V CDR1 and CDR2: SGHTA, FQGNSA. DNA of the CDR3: TGTGCCAGCAGCTTAGCGGGATACCAAGAGACCCAGTACTTC. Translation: CASSLAGYQETQYF.

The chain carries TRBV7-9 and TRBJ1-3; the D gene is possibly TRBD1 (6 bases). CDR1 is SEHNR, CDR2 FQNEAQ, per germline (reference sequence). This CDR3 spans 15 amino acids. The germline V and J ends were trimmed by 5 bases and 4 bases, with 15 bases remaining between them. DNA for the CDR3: TGTGCCAGCAGCCAAACAGGGCTTTCCGGAAACACCATATATTTT. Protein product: CASSQTGLSGNTIYF.

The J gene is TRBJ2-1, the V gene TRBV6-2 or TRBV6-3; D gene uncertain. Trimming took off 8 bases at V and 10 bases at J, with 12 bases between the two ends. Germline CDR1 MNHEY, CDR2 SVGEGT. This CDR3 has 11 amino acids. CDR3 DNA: TGTGCCAGCCGATCTCAACGGGAGCAGTTCTTC. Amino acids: CASRSQREQFF.

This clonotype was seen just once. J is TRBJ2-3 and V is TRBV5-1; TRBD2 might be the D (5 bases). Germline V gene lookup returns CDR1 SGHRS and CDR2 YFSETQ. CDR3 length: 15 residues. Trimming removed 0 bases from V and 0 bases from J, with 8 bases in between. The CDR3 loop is CASSLEAASTDTQYF. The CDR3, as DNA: TGCGCCAGCAGCTTGGAAGCGGCTAGCACAGATACGCAGTATTTT.

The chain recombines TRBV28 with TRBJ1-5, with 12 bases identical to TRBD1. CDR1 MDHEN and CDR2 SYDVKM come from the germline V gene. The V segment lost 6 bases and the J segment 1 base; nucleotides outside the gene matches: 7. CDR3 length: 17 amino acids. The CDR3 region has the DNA TGTGCCAGCAGCCGGGACAGGGGGCAGGTGAGCAATCAGCCCCAGCATTTT. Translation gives CASSRDRGQVSNQPQHF.

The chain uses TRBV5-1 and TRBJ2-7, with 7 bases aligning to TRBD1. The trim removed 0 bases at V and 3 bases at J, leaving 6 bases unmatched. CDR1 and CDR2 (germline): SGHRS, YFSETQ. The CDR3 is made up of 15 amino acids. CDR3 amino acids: CASSLGDRDVYEQYF. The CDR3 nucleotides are TGCGCCAGCAGCTTGGGGGACAGAGACGTCTACGAGCAGTACTTC.

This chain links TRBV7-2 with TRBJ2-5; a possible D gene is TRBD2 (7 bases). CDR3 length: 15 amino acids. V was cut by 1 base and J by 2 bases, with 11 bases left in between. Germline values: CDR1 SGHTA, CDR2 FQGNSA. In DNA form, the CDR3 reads TGTGCCAGCAGCTTAGATCGGGGGGCGCAAGAGACCCAGTACTTC. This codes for CASSLDRGAQETQYF.